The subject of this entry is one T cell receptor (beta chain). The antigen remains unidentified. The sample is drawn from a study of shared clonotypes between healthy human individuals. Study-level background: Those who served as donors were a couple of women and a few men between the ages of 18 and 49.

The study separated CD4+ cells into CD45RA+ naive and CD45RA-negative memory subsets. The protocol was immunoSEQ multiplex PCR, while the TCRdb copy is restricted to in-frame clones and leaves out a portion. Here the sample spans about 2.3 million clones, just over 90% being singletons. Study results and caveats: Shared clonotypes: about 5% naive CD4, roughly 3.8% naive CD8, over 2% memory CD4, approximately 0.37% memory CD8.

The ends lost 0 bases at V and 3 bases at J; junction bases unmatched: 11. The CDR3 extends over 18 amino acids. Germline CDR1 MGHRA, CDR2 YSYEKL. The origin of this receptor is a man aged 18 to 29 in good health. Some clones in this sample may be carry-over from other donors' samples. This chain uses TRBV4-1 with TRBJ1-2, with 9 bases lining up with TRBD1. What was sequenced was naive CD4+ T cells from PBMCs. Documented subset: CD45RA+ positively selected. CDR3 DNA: TGCGCCAGCAGCCAAGATGAACCTGGGACAGGGACATACTATGGCTACACCTTC. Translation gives CASSQDEPGTGTYYGYTF.